This T cell receptor beta chain was recovered during a study of response to subunit inactivated influenza vaccine. The study, taken as a whole, reports: Each seasonal flu vaccination may recruit only limited new T cells, authors suggested.

About this clonotype: Its antigen is undetermined. A read error may be the cause here, since a much bigger clone is one base away.

Germline CDR1 reads SQVTM; CDR2 reads ANQGSEA. Trimming left V 4 bases short and J 4 bases short, with 11 bases between. The CDR3 is 12 amino acids. TCRdb fed the RT-PCR reads into MiXCR, producing one record per CDR3 protein. This sample has about 800,000 distinct CDR3 sequences, with 21% found just once. This TCR came from a man over 45 who received an inactivated influenza vaccine. The rearrangement joins TRBV29-1 to TRBJ2-7; D call uncertain. The specimen comprised PBMCs from blood, sampled 4 to 6 days after vaccination. As DNA, the CDR3 is TGCAGCGTTGTATCTACGGGTTACGAGCAGTACTTC. It translates to CSVVSTGYEQYF.